Below are 22 T cell receptor beta chains sequenced from a single sample in a study of beta chain features in type 1 diabetes. Their antigens are not known. Overall study findings and caveats: In every one of the four CD4+ subsets, TCRB CDR3s were moderately but significantly shorter in Type 1 diabetes patients.

The isolated RNA, all of it, was reverse transcribed, so expressed TCRB transcripts were what got sequenced. TCRdb keeps only in-frame clones here, not all; method: immunoSEQ multiplex PCR. This table holds fewer than 200,000 clones, 10% found once. The sequenced material came from central memory CD4+ T cells from blood. Receptors originate from a man between 25 and 39 years old with type 1 diabetes.

This clone was observed at least ten times. This chain connects TRBV4-2 to TRBJ1-4, with D maybe TRBD1 (6 bases). This CDR3 comprises 15 residues. V lost 2 bases to trimming and J lost 7 bases, with 14 bases between them. From germline, CDR1 is LGHNA and CDR2 YNFKEQ. The CDR3 protein is CASSQFSGAPEKLFF. The CDR3, as DNA: TGTGCCAGCAGCCAATTTTCAGGGGCTCCTGAAAAACTGTTTTTT.

CDR3 residues: CASSSGQGASSYTF. The CDR3 nucleotides read TGCGCCAGCAGCTCGGGACAGGGGGCGTCGAGCTACACCTTC. The chain recombines TRBV5-1 with TRBJ1-2, with 12 positions matching TRBD1. Losses at the gene ends were 3 bases for V and 9 bases for J; bases not matched to a gene: 6. The CDR3 totals 14 residues. Germline lookup yields CDR1 SGHRS and CDR2 YFSETQ. The whole variable domain, remainder taken from reference TRBV5-1 and TRBJ1-2, is KAGVTQTPRYLIKTRGQQVTLSCSPISGHRSVSWYQQTPGQGLQFLFEYFSETQRNKGNFPGRFSGRQFSNSRSEMNVSTLELGDSALYLCASSSGQGASSYTFGSGTRLTVV.

The rearrangement joins TRBV27 to TRBJ1-4, with D unclear. Per the germline V gene, CDR1 is MNHEY and CDR2 is SMNVEV (reference sequence). Trimming pared 6 bases from V and 8 bases from J, leaving 16 bases between. CDR3 length equals 14 residues. CDR3 coding DNA: TGTGCCAGCAGCCACCGGGAAAGGGCCGAAAAACTGTTTTTT. Translation: CASSHRERAEKLFF. The complete variable domain, with remaining parts taken from reference TRBV27 and TRBJ1-4, reads EAQVTQNPRYLITVTGKKLTVTCSQNMNHEYMSWYRQDPGLGLRQIYYSMNVEVTDKGDVPEGYKVSRKEKRNFPLILESPSPNQTSLYFCASSHRERAEKLFFGSGTQLSVL.

This chain uses TRBV11-1 with TRBJ2-1, with 10 nucleotides matching TRBD2. CDR3 length equals 16 residues. J was trimmed by 7 bases and V by 3 bases; bases with no gene match: 9. From germline, CDR1 is SGHAT and CDR2 FQDESV (reference sequence). CDR3 region: CASSFPAGLAANEQFF. The CDR3 coding sequence is TGTGCCAGCAGCTTTCCAGCAGGACTAGCGGCTAATGAGCAGTTCTTC.

The chain is built from TRBV7-2 and TRBJ1-2; D call uncertain. The CDR3 totals 16 residues. The V end lost 1 base, the J end lost 0 bases, and 12 bases lay between the germline ends. Germline loops: CDR1 SGHTA, CDR2 FQGNSA. The CDR3 sequence: CASSLVGGQTNYGYTF. The CDR3, as DNA: TGTGCCAGCAGCTTAGTCGGAGGTCAGACTAACTATGGCTACACCTTC.

V gene TRBV7-9 combines with J gene TRBJ2-5, with D uncertain. With 4 bases removed from V and 5 bases from J, the gap between germline ends came to 11 bases. Germline V gives CDR1 SEHNR, CDR2 FQNEAQ (reference sequence). This CDR3 comprises 13 residues. The CDR3 nucleotides are TGTGCCAGCAGCTCAACCACCGGGGAGACCCAGTACTTC. It encodes CASSSTTGETQYF.

This clone was detected only a few times. The chain is built from TRBV19 and TRBJ2-1; 9 nucleotides line up with TRBD2. The CDR3 is made up of 16 amino acids. The germline V gene has CDR1 LNHDA and CDR2 SQIVND (reference sequence). V lost 7 bases, J lost 6 bases, and 13 bases stayed unmatched. In nucleotides, the CDR3 is TGTGCCAGTAAACGCTCGATAGCGGGAGAACCCAATGAGCAGTTCTTC. Protein product: CASKRSIAGEPNEQFF. Variable domain in full (rest from reference TRBV19 and TRBJ2-1): DGGITQSPKYLFRKEGQNVTLSCEQNLNHDAMYWYRQDPGQGLRLIYYSQIVNDFQKGDIAEGYSVSREKKESFPLTVTSAQKNPTAFYLCASKRSIAGEPNEQFFGPGTRLTVL.

This clone was counted only a few times. The chain uses TRBV19 and TRBJ2-1, with D uncertain. The germline CDR1 and CDR2 sequences are LNHDA and SQIVND (reference sequence). V lost 3 bases and J lost 6, with 12 bases in between. The CDR3 totals 14 residues. CDR3 protein: CASSMGYQTNEQFF. DNA of the CDR3: TGTGCCAGTAGTATGGGCTACCAGACCAATGAGCAGTTCTTC.

CDR3 bases: TGTGCCAGCAGCCTTAACCCCCAGACTGAAGCTTTCTTT. As protein: CASSLNPQTEAFF. The V and J genes are TRBV14 and TRBJ1-1; D remains unclear. Trimming shortened V by 4 bases and J by 5 bases, and 11 bases separated the two germline ends. The CDR3 has 13 residues. The V gene's germline CDR1 is SGHDN and CDR2 FVKESK.

V is TRBV18 and J is TRBJ1-1; 7 bases agree with TRBD1. V lost 8 bases and J lost 4; bases outside the gene matches: 1. The V gene's germline CDR1 is KGHSH and CDR2 LQKENI. This CDR3 is 11 amino acids long. This chain's CDR3 is CASRQGTEAFF. The CDR3 DNA sequence: TGTGCCAGCCGACAGGGCACTGAAGCTTTCTTT. The variable domain in full, with the rest retrieved from reference TRBV18 and TRBJ1-1, is NAGVMQNPRHLVRRRGQEARLRCSPMKGHSHVYWYRQLPEEGLKFMVYLQKENIIDESGMPKERFSAEFPKEGPSILRIQQVVRGDSAAYFCASRQGTEAFFGQGTRLTVV.

The genes are TRBV5-1 and TRBJ1-4; no definite D call. In germline, CDR1 is SGHRS, CDR2 YFSETQ. Trimming removed 2 bases from V and 0 bases from J, with 14 bases in between. The CDR3 covers 17 residues. The DNA for the CDR3 is TGCGCCAGCAGCTTTGACACCGGCTCTGCAACTAATGAAAAACTGTTTTTT. Amino acids: CASSFDTGSATNEKLFF.

This sequence joins TRBV5-4 and TRBJ1-6, with D perhaps TRBD1 (6 bases). The CDR3 length is 16 residues. The germline V and J ends were trimmed by 4 bases and 4 bases, with 15 bases remaining between them. Germline V CDR1 and CDR2: SGHNT, YYREEE (reference sequence). CDR3 protein: CASSLDPGQYNSPLHF. The CDR3 DNA is TGTGCCAGCAGCCTGGACCCGGGACAATATAATTCACCCCTCCACTTT.

This chain uses TRBV7-2 with TRBJ1-1; D ambiguous. V was trimmed by 1 base and J by 10 bases, leaving 10 bases between them. CDR3 length equals 12 residues. Germline assignment: CDR1 SGHTA and CDR2 FQGNSA. The CDR3 coding sequence is TGTGCCAGCAGCTTAGATACGAGGCCAGCTTTCTTT. Translation gives CASSLDTRPAFF.

The chain joins TRBV28 to TRBJ1-5, with D hard to call. Trimming cost V 7 bases and J 8 bases, with 12 bases left between them. This CDR3 has 12 residues. Germline values: CDR1 MDHEN, CDR2 SYDVKM. The CDR3 region has the DNA TGTGCCAGCACCGGGGTCTTGGAGCCCCAGCATTTT. Residues: CASTGVLEPQHF.

In its sample, this clone was seen a few times. The V call is TRBV28, the J call TRBJ1-5, with TRBD1 matching 10 bases. The CDR3 length is 15 residues. Trimming cost V 4 bases and J 3 bases; bases outside gene matches: 3. Germline CDR1 and CDR2: MDHEN and SYDVKM. Here the CDR3 DNA reads TGTGCCAGCAGTTCGGACAGGGGGGTCAATCAGCCCCAGCATTTT. It translates to CASSSDRGVNQPQHF.

The J gene is TRBJ2-1, the V gene TRBV5-8; 11 bases match TRBD2. CDR1 is SGHTS and CDR2 is YDEGEE in the germline V gene. The CDR3 length is 16 residues. Germline trimming cut 0 bases from V and 7 bases from J; bases unmatched to any gene: 6. In DNA, the CDR3 is TGTGCCAGCAGCTTGGAAATCGCTAGCGGGAGGAATGAGCAGTTCTTC. As protein: CASSLEIASGRNEQFF.

This clone was observed a handful of times. V is TRBV6-1 and J is TRBJ2-1; perhaps TRBD2 as D (5 bases). V lost 2 bases, J lost 5 bases, and 13 bases lay in between. This CDR3 has 15 amino acids. CDR1 and CDR2 (germline): MNHNS, SASEGT. The CDR3 sequence: CASSERGSVNNEQFF. The CDR3 region has the DNA TGTGCCAGCAGTGAACGGGGAAGCGTAAACAATGAGCAGTTCTTC.

This clone was detected a few times. The gene calls are TRBV6-1 and TRBJ1-4; D unresolved. The CDR3 sequence is 16 residues long. Germline V gene sequence: CDR1 MNHNS, CDR2 SASEGT. The V and J ends lost 4 bases and 5 bases respectively, with 17 bases between them. The CDR3 DNA is TGTGCCAGCAGTGCAGGACGGAACCGAGGGAATGAAAAACTGTTTTTT. Its translation: CASSAGRNRGNEKLFF.

This clone appeared a few times. The J gene is TRBJ2-7, the V gene TRBV7-8, with 9 nucleotides matching TRBD2. With 1 base clipped from V and 3 bases from J, the junction kept 4 bases outside the gene matches. The CDR3 runs to 15 residues. Germline assignment: CDR1 SGHVS and CDR2 FQNEAQ. CDR3 protein: CASSLGGTSSYEQYF. The CDR3 DNA sequence: TGTGCCAGCAGCTTAGGAGGGACTAGCAGCTACGAGCAGTACTTC.

This clone appeared a few times. V usage is TRBV2 and J usage is TRBJ1-2; a weak D match, TRBD1 (6 bases). V was shortened by 7 bases and J by 4 bases, with 19 bases between the two germline ends. This CDR3 is built from 15 residues. Per germline, CDR1 SNHLY and CDR2 FYNNEI. The CDR3 DNA is TGTGCCAGCACGCTGGCGGGGGCGCGGGTCTATGGCTACACCTTC. As protein: CASTLAGARVYGYTF.

The V call is TRBV30, the J call TRBJ1-4; D gene unclear. Trimming removed 1 base at V and 8 bases at J, with 5 bases between. This CDR3 comprises 11 residues. Germline V gene lookup returns CDR1 GTSNPN and CDR2 SVGIG (reference sequence). For the CDR3, the DNA is TGTGCCTGGAGTGCAGAAGAAAAACTGTTTTTT. It specifies CAWSAEEKLFF.

This clone has at least ten counts. V is TRBV7-2 and J is TRBJ2-1, with unresolved D. Germline V gene data show CDR1 as SGHTA and CDR2 as FQGNSA. Trimming pared 5 bases from V and 6 bases from J, leaving 11 bases between. There are 13 residues in the CDR3. The CDR3 loop reads CASSPYISNEQFF. The CDR3 DNA reads as TGTGCCAGCAGCCCATACATTTCCAATGAGCAGTTCTTC.